The 5 T cell receptor beta chains given below trace back to one sample, sequenced in a study of long-term antiretroviral therapy in people with HIV. Sequencing relied on immunoSEQ assay v3.0, run at survey level. Assay: immunoSEQ multiplex PCR; the TCRdb copy retains only in-frame clones and omits some. The table includes 25,000 to 35,000 clones, about 97% detected once. The specimen was unsorted PBMCs, collected 6.9 years after starting antiretroviral therapy. Every receptor here comes from a young man with HIV.

The V gene is TRBV6-6, the J gene TRBJ1-2, with a tentative D call TRBD1 (5 bases). Germline assignment: CDR1 MNHNY and CDR2 SVGAGI (reference sequence). CDR3 length equals 14 residues. The ends were cut back, 7 bases at V and 7 bases at J, with 19 bases in the middle. The CDR3 DNA follows: TGTGCCAGCACCCCTTCTAGGGGCATGGGTGGCTACACCTTC. Protein product: CASTPSRGMGGYTF.

As regards this clone: A read error may produce the germline difference seen at one junction end. The genes are TRBV6-6 and TRBJ2-3; D call uncertain. The CDR3 runs 13 residues. Germline values: CDR1 MNHNY, CDR2 SVGAGI (reference sequence). CDR3 region: CAGRHDSTDTQYF. CDR3 bases: TGTGCCGGCAGACACGACAGCACAGATACGCAGTATTTT.

V and J are TRBV4-1 and TRBJ2-3; 10 bases are a match to TRBD2. This CDR3 has 17 residues. With 0 bases clipped from V and 1 base from J, the junction kept 4 bases outside the gene matches. Germline loops: CDR1 MGHRA, CDR2 YSYEKL. CDR3 region: CASSQDRAGGGTDTQYF. The CDR3 coding sequence is TGCGCCAGCAGCCAAGATAGAGCGGGGGGGGGCACAGATACGCAGTATTTT.

The chain carries TRBV2 and TRBJ2-1; TRBD1 matches 8 bases. Germline V gives CDR1 SNHLY, CDR2 FYNNEI. This CDR3 contains 14 residues. The V and J ends lost 8 bases and 2 bases, in that order; junction bases with no gene match: 5. CDR3 DNA sequence: TGTGCCAGCTTACCGGGACAGGCCTACAATGAGCAGTTCTTC. It codes for CASLPGQAYNEQFF.

The chain joins TRBV27 to TRBJ2-1; 13 nucleotides line up with TRBD2. The CDR3 length is 15 residues. The germline V gene encodes CDR1 MNHEY and CDR2 SMNVEV (reference sequence). With V trimmed by 3 bases and J by 6 bases, 2 bases remained unmatched. CDR3: CASSLTSGGLNEQFF. The CDR3, as DNA: TGTGCCAGCAGTTTGACTAGCGGGGGGCTCAATGAGCAGTTCTTC.